The 9 T cell receptor beta chains below all came from one sample that was sequenced in a study of T cell clonality in common variable immunodeficiency. TCRdb's table, derived via immunoSEQ multiplex PCR, lists solely in-frame clones and lacks some. Observed in the sample are some 38,000 clones, none of them singletons. The sequencing input was peripheral blood mononuclear cells. These receptor sequences come from a person aged 18 to 70 in good health.

There are many counts of this clone. Read sequence stops 3 residues before the CDR3 end, and the germline J gene provides the missing end. The J gene is TRBJ2-3, the V gene TRBV14; no definite D call. The CDR3 length is 12 residues. V was cut by 4 bases and J by 2 bases, with 4 bases left in between. CDR1 and CDR2 (germline): SGHDN, FVKESK. CDR3 amino acids: CASSPYTDTQYF. The covered CDR3 bases are TGTGCCAGCAGCCCTTACACAGATACG.

This clone was picked up a small number of times. The read terminates 3 residues ahead of where the CDR3 ends, so the germline J gene completes it. The rearrangement uses TRBV7-3 and TRBJ2-2, with D tentatively TRBD1 (5 bases). The CDR3 contains 18 residues. Germline CDR1 reads SGHTA; CDR2 reads FQGTGA. CDR3 region: CASSLNHHGVSGANVLFF. The DNA read from the CDR3 is TGTGCCAGCAGCTTAAATCATCATGGAGTCTCTGGGGCCAACGTG.

This clone was counted ten times or more. The CDR3 extends 3 residues past the end of the read, so its final part is completed from the germline J gene. The chain is built from TRBV20-1 and TRBJ2-7; TRBD2 agrees at 8 bases. CDR3 size: 14 residues. The germline V gene encodes CDR1 DFQATT and CDR2 SNEGSKA (reference sequence). V dropped 5 bases and J dropped 0; count of bases not matched to a gene: 6. The sequenced part of the CDR3 DNA is TGCAGTGCTCAAAAGCGGGAGCTCTCCTACGAG. This sequence encodes CSAQKRELSYE. The whole CDR3 sequence reads CSAQKRELSYEQYF.

To note about this clone: The read comes to an end 3 residues before the CDR3 does, leaving the germline J gene to fill in the end. V usage is TRBV30 and J usage is TRBJ1-2; D ambiguous. Trimming pared 3 bases from V and 4 bases from J, leaving 21 bases between. CDR1 is GTSNPN and CDR2 is SVGIG in the germline V gene (reference sequence). The CDR3 runs to 16 residues. This CDR3 is CAWRPYATDTFYGYTF. CDR3 DNA, as far as it was read: TGTGCCTGGAGACCGTACGCCACTGATACCTTCTATGGC.

This clone occurred many times. Read coverage stops 3 residues before the CDR3 terminus; the germline J gene supplies the remainder. This chain connects TRBV13 to TRBJ2-3; perhaps D is TRBD1 or TRBD2 (6 bases each). CDR1 and CDR2 from the germline V gene are PRHDT and FYEKMQ (reference sequence). The germline V and J ends were trimmed by 2 bases and 2 bases, with 20 bases remaining between them. The CDR3 runs to 18 residues. The sequenced CDR3 bases are TGTGCCAGCAGCTTATCAAGCCGGAGGGGGAGCCCCACAGATACG. It is translated as CASSLSSRRGSPTDT. The full CDR3 reads CASSLSSRRGSPTDTQYF.

The CDR3 bases that were read are TGCGCCAGCAGCTTAAGTGGACAGGGAGGATTTGGAGAGACG. Translation gives CASSLSGQGGFGET. The full CDR3 sequence reads CASSLSGQGGFGETQYF. The chain employs TRBV5-1 and TRBJ2-3; 8 bases match TRBD1. The read falls 3 residues short of the CDR3 end, and the missing part is taken from the germline J gene. This CDR3 comprises 17 residues. Germline loops: CDR1 SGHRS, CDR2 YFSETQ. The entire variable domain, with the rest obtained from reference TRBV5-1 and TRBJ2-3, is as follows: KAGVTQTPRYLIKTRGQQVTLSCSPISGHRSVSWYQQTPGQGLQFLFEYFSETQRNKGNFPGRFSGRQFSNSRSEMNVSTLELGDSALYLCASSLSGQGGFGETQYFGPGTRLTVL.

This clone was picked up many times. The DNA ends 3 residues before the CDR3 does, and the rest of the CDR3 is filled in from the germline J gene. The rearrangement links TRBV20-1 to TRBJ2-3; 12 nucleotides align to TRBD2. V dropped 7 bases and J dropped 4; count of bases not matched to a gene: 6. Germline values: CDR1 DFQATT, CDR2 SNEGSKA (reference sequence). This CDR3 contains 14 residues. The part of the CDR3 DNA that was read is TGCAGTGTTGCGACTAGCGGGAGCCCAGATACG. Protein sequence: CSVATSGSPDT. The entire CDR3 protein is CSVATSGSPDTQYF.

This clone has a count of ten or more. CDR3 sequence: CSAHRDRGTDTQYF. The CDR3 DNA, read in part, is TGCAGTGCCCACCGGGACAGGGGCACAGATACG. The chain combines TRBV20-1 with TRBJ2-3; 9 bases agree with TRBD1. The read halts 3 residues ahead of the CDR3 end, with the missing end drawn from the germline J gene. The CDR3 covers 14 residues. Trimming at V came to 6 bases and at J to 1 base, leaving 5 bases not matched to a gene. Germline-derived CDR1 and CDR2 are DFQATT and SNEGSKA (reference sequence).

This clone was counted ten times or more. With the read ending 3 residues before the CDR3 end, the germline J gene is used to fill in that end. This chain joins TRBV2 and TRBJ2-1; 12 positions match TRBD2. The CDR3 has 16 residues. With V trimmed by 6 bases and J by 1 base, 4 bases remained unmatched. In germline, CDR1 is SNHLY, CDR2 FYNNEI. CDR3 loop: CASRRLAGASYNEQFF. CDR3 DNA (partial): TGTGCCAGCAGGAGACTAGCGGGAGCGTCCTACAATGAG.